This TCR beta chain was captured in a study of blood T cell repertoires in COVID-19. Study as a whole: Acute and convalescent COVID-19 specimens originated in the United States, Italy and Spain. The cDNA or gDNA used as material had been derived from T cells, B-cell-depleted T cells, or PBMCs.

Trimming pared 6 bases from V and 4 bases from J, leaving 10 bases between. Germline loops: CDR1 MNHEY, CDR2 SVGAGI. The CDR3 loop spans 13 amino acids. In the authors' methods: Cell counts per sample came from amplifying reference gene primers. Sequenced by immunoSEQ multiplex PCR; TCRdb stores in-frame clones only, minus some. The V and J calls and clone size come from that table; D and trimming were worked out from the DNA. Of 100,000 or so clones in the sample, roughly 80% were seen once. Material for sequencing was peripheral blood. The chain joins TRBV6-5 to TRBJ1-5, with D uncertain. The clonotype comes from a woman in her 70s with acute or convalescent COVID-19. The CDR3 here is CASSPVVNQPQHF. The CDR3 region has the DNA TGTGCCAGCAGCCCAGTGGTGAATCAGCCCCAGCATTTT.